Listed here is a single T cell receptor (beta chain). The antigen is undetermined. The CDR3 length is 16 residues. The V and J ends lost 3 bases and 0 bases respectively, with 12 bases between them. Per the germline V gene, CDR1 is LNHNV and CDR2 is YYDKDF (reference sequence). The data derive from a study of blood T cells in healthy people across ages. The study, taken as a whole, reports: Compared with aged donors, long-lived donors showed fewer expanded clones, suggesting selection.

The second PCR ran roughly 6 to 12 cycles with a sample-barcoded 5' primer and J-beta primers. TCRdb recomputed calls from the 5' RACE reads with MiXCR, one row per CDR3 protein. The profile shows 800,000 to 950,000 distinct CDR3 sequences, around 29% of them singletons. These same records also appear under a second study, on T cells of mothers and their children. In that study: Related and unrelated pairs show similar thymic shaping of TCR recombination output. Overlap measured in related mother-child pairs was slightly, non-significantly higher than in unrelated pairs.

Material for sequencing was blood. This TCR derives from a woman aged 40 to 49 in good health. The chain is built from TRBV15 and TRBJ1-3, with D uncertain. The CDR3 DNA sequence: TGTGCCACCAGCAGCCCCGCAGATTTCTCTGGAAACACCATATATTTT. This sequence encodes CATSSPADFSGNTIYF.